This section outlines one T cell receptor beta chain sequence together with its context. Its antigen remains unknown. The V and J ends lost 0 bases and 5 bases respectively, with 10 bases between them. Germline CDR1 reads LGHNA; CDR2 reads YSLEER. The CDR3 spans 14 residues. cDNA carried unique molecular identifiers, and a universal primer site was added by template switching. TCRdb reprocessed the 5' RACE reads with MiXCR, giving one entry per CDR3 protein. The data contain a few hundred thousand distinct CDR3 sequences, 7.5% to 10% of them singletons. This sample is part of a study of identical twins. Study-wide points: Beta out-of-frame twin sharing showed a weaker excess. Fewer insertions characterized abundant cord blood beta clonotypes, whereas memory repertoires showed none.

This sample also appeared in a second study, on yellow fever vaccine responses in identical twins.

Sequenced input: PBMCs. V is TRBV4-3 and J is TRBJ2-5; D is undetermined. The clonotype originates from a woman between 18 and 29 years old in good health. The CDR3 sequence: CASSQDRFAETQYF. CDR3 bases: TGCGCCAGCAGCCAAGACCGCTTCGCCGAGACCCAGTACTTC.